The following is a T cell receptor beta chain sequence with its context. V dropped 4 bases and J dropped 6; count of bases not matched to a gene: 5. CDR1 SGHDT and CDR2 YYEEEE come from the germline V gene. The CDR3 loop spans 15 amino acids. The data are from a study of spatial heterogeneity in lung cancer. Time point: sample taken at primary tumor resection. Sequencing of whole RNA from tumor, nontumor lung or frozen PBMC involved no sorting. TCR cDNA molecules each carried a unique molecular identifier. TCRdb reprocessed the 5' RACE reads via MiXCR and lists one record per CDR3 protein. The sample lists about 86,000 distinct CDR3 sequences; about 12% were seen once.

This sample comprised PBMCs, obtained at surgery. This TCR derives from a male donor with early-stage non-small cell lung cancer. The chain uses TRBV5-6 and TRBJ2-3; TRBD2 agrees at 13 bases. CDR3 coding DNA: TGTGCCAGCAGCGAGGGACTAGCGGGATCGGATACGCAGTATTTT. Protein product: CASSEGLAGSDTQYF.